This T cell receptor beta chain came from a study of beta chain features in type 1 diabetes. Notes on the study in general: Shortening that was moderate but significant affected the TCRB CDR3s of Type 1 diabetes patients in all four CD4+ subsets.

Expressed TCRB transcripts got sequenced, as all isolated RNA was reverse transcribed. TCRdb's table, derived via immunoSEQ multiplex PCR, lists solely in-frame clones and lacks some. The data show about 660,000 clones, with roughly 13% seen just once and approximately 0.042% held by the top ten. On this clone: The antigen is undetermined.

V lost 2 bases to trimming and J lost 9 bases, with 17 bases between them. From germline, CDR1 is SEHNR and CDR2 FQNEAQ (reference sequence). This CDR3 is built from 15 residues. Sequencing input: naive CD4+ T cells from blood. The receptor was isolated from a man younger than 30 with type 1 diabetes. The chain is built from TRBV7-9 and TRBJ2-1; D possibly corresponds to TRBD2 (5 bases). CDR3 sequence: CASSLRRVSSTEQFF. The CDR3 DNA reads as TGTGCCAGCAGCTTAAGGCGGGTCAGTAGCACTGAGCAGTTCTTC.